This T cell receptor beta chain is drawn from a study of technical replicates of blood from four donors. There are 12 residues in the CDR3. Looked up from germline, CDR1 is ENHRY and CDR2 is SYGVKD. The V and J ends lost 10 bases and 5 bases respectively, with 13 bases between them. Sequenced by immunoSEQ multiplex PCR; TCRdb stores in-frame clones only, minus some. This table holds some 93,000 clones, 95% found once. This clone appeared once. The receptor was derived from a human donor in good health. The gene calls are TRBV10-3 and TRBJ2-3, with D perhaps matching TRBD2 (5 bases). The sample was T cells isolated from PBMCs. This CDR3 reads CASGPPGDTQYF. The DNA of the CDR3 is TGTGCCAGCGGGCCCCCGGGAGATACGCAGTATTTT.